These 3 T cell receptor beta chains were all obtained from the same sample, sequenced in a study of cytomegalovirus exposure and HLA in healthy donors (dated by TCRdb to 2016 to 2017). Receptor amplification or capture employed the immunoSEQ multiplex PCR assay. A mixture of 60 forward primers for TCR Vbeta segments and 13 reverse primers for TCR Jbeta segments was used in the multiplex PCR. What TCRdb holds here is the immuneACCESS table cut down to in-frame rearrangements. Part of the clones is not present; checked against another copy, under half of the missing clones reflect an unresolved V gene, and the others are unexplained. Across this sample there are over 95,000 clones, with roughly 70% seen only once. The ten largest clones add up to roughly 4.2% of the sample. Sequencing used PBMCs. These receptor sequences come from a woman aged 40-49 years in good health and CMV-seropositive.

The gene calls are TRBV7-2 and TRBJ1-3; a possible D gene is TRBD1 (5 bases). This CDR3 is built from 14 residues. V lost 4 bases to trimming and J lost 2 bases, with 9 bases between them. Germline V gene lookup returns CDR1 SGHTA and CDR2 FQGNSA. The CDR3 sequence is CASSSGGTGNTIYF. In DNA, the CDR3 is TGTGCCAGCAGCTCGGGGGGGACTGGAAACACCATATATTTT. The full variable domain, its missing parts supplied by reference TRBV7-2 and TRBJ1-3, is GAGVSQSPSNKVTEKGKDVELRCDPISGHTALYWYRQSLGQGLEFLIYFQGNSAPDKSGLPSDRFSAERTGGSVSTLTIQRTQQEDSAVYLCASSSGGTGNTIYFGEGSWLTVV.

Comments on this clone: This same CDR3 is encoded by further DNA sequences in the sample. The gene calls are TRBV2 and TRBJ2-3; 8 nucleotides agree with TRBD1. This CDR3 contains 14 residues. V lost 7 bases and J lost 8; bases outside the gene matches: 11. Germline V gene sequence: CDR1 SNHLY, CDR2 FYNNEI. The CDR3 loop is CASIWLQGAGTQYF. The DNA for the CDR3 is TGTGCCAGCATTTGGTTGCAGGGGGCGGGTACGCAGTATTTT.

The CDR3 nucleotides read TGTGCCAGCAGCCCCCCGGGGACTCCGAACACCGGGGAGCTGTTTTTT. Its translation: CASSPPGTPNTGELFF. The chain couples TRBV7-3 to TRBJ2-2; D is perhaps TRBD2 (6 bases). Germline V gives CDR1 SGHTA, CDR2 FQGTGA. The CDR3 runs to 16 residues. V lost 5 bases, J lost 0 bases, and 13 bases lay in between.